In its sample, the clone carrying this TCR beta chain was seen many times. Its antigen is unknown. V was cut by 7 bases and J by 1 base, with 15 bases left in between. The V gene's germline CDR1 is SGHTA and CDR2 FQGNSA. CDR3 length: 15 amino acids. The record originates from a study of T-cell memory formation after mild COVID-19. Study conclusions and caveats: Researchers report contracting CD4+ clones mostly in CM and EM, with CD8+ clones in EMRA. Memory sampled before infection contained some responding clones, suggesting cross-reactive memory joined.

Via MiXCR, TCRdb re-called the 5' RACE reads, giving one row per CDR3 protein. The table lists tens of thousands of distinct CDR3 sequences, 6% to 6.5% of them singletons. Sequencing was performed on PBMCs or a T cell subset sorted from them (not recorded which). The TCR comes from an adult who had mild COVID-19 (a few samples of this study predate the infection). Cell type and time point are not known. The chain combines TRBV7-2 with TRBJ2-3; TRBD1 or TRBD2 may be the D gene (5 bases each). The CDR3 DNA reads as TGTGCCAGCACACCTCCGGGGCGGGGCACAGATACGCAGTATTTT. This gives the protein CASTPPGRGTDTQYF.